These T cell receptor beta chains were read from a single sample in a study of regulatory T cells in long-lasting Graves disease. TCRdb ran MiXCR on the multiplex PCR reads and lists one entry per CDR3 protein. The sample includes 200,000 to 250,000 distinct CDR3 sequences, about a sixth of them seen just once. The sequencing used peripheral blood mononuclear cells (PBMCs), collected at new diagnosis, from a patient treated with antithyroid drugs. These receptors were taken from a female donor with Graves disease. The CDR3 runs from the conserved cysteine through the conserved F or W. Each record gives: V gene, J gene, clone size, D gene, CDR3 DNA, CDR3 protein. The D gene is left open where the match is weak. Not all rows give a size; the values are once, few, many and, for expanded clones, a class.

TRBV20-1,TRBJ2-3,few,TRBD2,TGCAGTGCTAGAGAGGGACTAGCGGTAAATACGCAGTATTTT,CSAREGLAVNTQYF
TRBV5-1,TRBJ2-3,few,TRBD1,TGCGCCAGCAGCAAGACAGGGGGCGAGGTAGATACGCAGTATTTT,CASSKTGGEVDTQYF
TRBV30,TRBJ2-1,NA,NA,TGTGCCTGGAGTATGCGGAGCTCCGGGACTCCTGATGGCCGCGTGGAGCAGTTCTTC,CAWSMRSSGTPDGRVEQFF
TRBV9,TRBJ2-3,NA,TRBD2,TGTGCCAGCAGCGTAGAGGGGACTAGCGGGAGGAGGAGCACAGATACGCAGTATTTT,CASSVEGTSGRRSTDTQYF
TRBV29-1,TRBJ1-1,NA,NA,TGCAGCGCCCACAGGGAGATGAACACTGAAGCTTCCTTT,CSAHREMNTEASF
TRBV28,TRBJ1-2,many,TRBD1,TGTGCCAGCAGTATAAGACAGGGGGAGAATGGCTACACCTTC,CASSIRQGENGYTF
TRBV7-9,TRBJ2-7,NA,TRBD2,TGTGCCAGCAGCTTAACTGACAGCGGGAGGGCCGGGTACGAGCAGTACTTC,CASSLTDSGRAGYEQYF
TRBV20-1,TRBJ2-7,NA,NA,TGCAGTATTCTACGGCTCGGGGACTACGAGCAGTACTTC,CSILRLGDYEQYF
TRBV6-2/TRBV6-3,TRBJ2-1,many,NA,TGTGCCAGCAGTGAAGAAGGGGCTTATGAGCAGTTCTTC,CASSEEGAYEQFF
TRBV27,TRBJ2-7,many,TRBD2,TGTGCCAGCAGAACCGGGACTAGCGGGATGAAAGCTGACGAGCAGTACTTC,CASRTGTSGMKADEQYF
TRBV7-9,TRBJ2-1,many,NA,TGTGCCAGCAGCTTAGCGCGGGACCAGCAGTTCTTC,CASSLARDQQFF
TRBV11-2,TRBJ2-3,many,NA,TGTGCCAGCAGCTTAGACGCCTATTCGGTCACAGATACGCAGTATTTT,CASSLDAYSVTDTQYF
TRBV4-1,TRBJ2-2,few,TRBD2,TGCGCCAGCAGCCGCTGGACTAGCGGGCCGAACACCGGGGAGCTGTTTTTT,CASSRWTSGPNTGELFF